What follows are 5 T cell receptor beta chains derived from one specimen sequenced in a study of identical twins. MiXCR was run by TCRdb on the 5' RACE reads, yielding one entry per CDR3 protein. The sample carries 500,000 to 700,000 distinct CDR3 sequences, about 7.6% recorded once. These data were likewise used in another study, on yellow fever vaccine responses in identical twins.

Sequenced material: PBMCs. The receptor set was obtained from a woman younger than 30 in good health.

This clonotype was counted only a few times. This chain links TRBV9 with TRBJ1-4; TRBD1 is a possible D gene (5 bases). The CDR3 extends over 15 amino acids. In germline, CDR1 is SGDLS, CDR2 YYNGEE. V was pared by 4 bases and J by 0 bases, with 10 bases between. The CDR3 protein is CASSWGTATNEKLFF. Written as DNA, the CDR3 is TGTGCCAGCAGCTGGGGGACCGCAACTAATGAAAAACTGTTTTTT.

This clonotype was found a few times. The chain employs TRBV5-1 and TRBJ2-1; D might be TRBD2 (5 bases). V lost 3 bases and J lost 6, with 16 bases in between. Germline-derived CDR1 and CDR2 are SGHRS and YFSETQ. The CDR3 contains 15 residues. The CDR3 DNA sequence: TGCGCCAGCAGCTGGAGCGGACCCCCCCCCAATGAGCAGTTCTTC. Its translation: CASSWSGPPPNEQFF.

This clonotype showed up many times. DNA for the CDR3: TGCGCCAGCAGCCCACTAGCGGGCGGGACAGATACGCAGTATTTT. It codes for CASSPLAGGTDTQYF. The V and J genes are TRBV5-1 and TRBJ2-3, with TRBD2 identical over 9 bases. Trimming removed 4 bases from V and 3 bases from J; junction bases left unmatched: 6. Germline V CDR1 and CDR2: SGHRS, YFSETQ. This CDR3 comprises 15 residues.

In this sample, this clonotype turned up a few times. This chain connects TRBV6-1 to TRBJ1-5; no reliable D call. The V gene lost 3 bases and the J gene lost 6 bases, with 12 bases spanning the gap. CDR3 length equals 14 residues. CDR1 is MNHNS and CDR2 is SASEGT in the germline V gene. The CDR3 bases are TGTGCCAGCAGTGACGCGGGTTACGGTCAGCCCCAGCATTTT. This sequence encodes CASSDAGYGQPQHF.

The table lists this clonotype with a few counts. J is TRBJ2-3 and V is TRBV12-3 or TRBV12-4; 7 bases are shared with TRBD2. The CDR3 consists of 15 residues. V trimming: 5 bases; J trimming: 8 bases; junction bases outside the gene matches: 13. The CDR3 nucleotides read TGTGCCAGCAGTCCTGCCGGGACTAATTCGGCTACGCAGTATTTT. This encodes CASSPAGTNSATQYF.